The entry that follows covers one TCR beta chain sequence. Antigen specificity is unknown. This sample was taken from a study of T cell repertoires in cytomegalovirus infection. Study in general: TCR beta signatures that were public indicated CMV infection and matching HLA type.

CDR3 length equals 16 residues. V shed 4 bases and J 1 base; nucleotides not matched to a gene: 7. From germline, CDR1 is SGHVS and CDR2 FNYEAQ. Findings of the study overall: The ex vivo response was dominated by HLA-C-restricted CMV-specific TCR beta clonotypes.

TCRdb re-derived calls from the reads in MiXCR, one entry per CDR3 protein. The sample records tens of thousands of distinct CDR3 sequences, approximately 43% being singletons. The sample here was CD8+ T cells from cultured PBMCs, taken from culture after CMV antigen stimulation. The rearrangement uses TRBV7-6 and TRBJ2-3; 8 bases map to TRBD2. The sequence was collected from a human donor in good health (CMV status not recorded). Some clones in this sample may be carry-over from other donors' samples. DNA for the CDR3: TGTGCCAGCAGCTCTCGGGGGGGGCAGGGCACAGATACGCAGTATTTT. Its protein product is CASSSRGGQGTDTQYF.